Below, 9 T cell receptor beta chains from the same sample are listed, as sequenced in a study of T cell repertoires in cytomegalovirus infection. TCRdb reprocessed the reads with MiXCR, giving one entry per CDR3 protein. Of 250,000 to 300,000 distinct CDR3 sequences in the sample, 20% to 25% were seen once. For these TCRs, the target antigens are not known. The specimen comprised cultured PBMCs, sampled from culture after CMV antigen stimulation. The receptors originated from a human donor in good health (CMV status not recorded). Some clones in this sample may be carry-over from other donors' samples.

The chain links TRBV25-1 to TRBJ1-4, with 7 bases that match TRBD1. The CDR3 length is 14 residues. Germline trimming cut 4 bases from V and 10 bases from J; bases unmatched to any gene: 9. CDR1 and CDR2 from the germline V gene are MGHDK and SYGVNS. CDR3 region: CASSGQGGYGKLFF. CDR3 sequence (DNA): TGTGCCAGCAGTGGTCAGGGGGGATACGGAAAACTGTTTTTT.

The V gene is TRBV10-1, the J gene TRBJ2-5; no definite D call. The CDR3 has 13 amino acids. The V gene lost 2 bases and the J gene lost 1 base, with 5 bases spanning the gap. The germline V gene has CDR1 WNHNN and CDR2 SYGVQD (reference sequence). The CDR3 coding sequence is TGCGCCAGCAGTGAGACGGCCCAAGAGACCCAGTACTTC. Translated: CASSETAQETQYF.

The rearrangement joins TRBV19 to TRBJ2-4; no clear D. Germline V gene sequence: CDR1 LNHDA, CDR2 SQIVND (reference sequence). Trimming left V 2 bases short and J 1 base short, with 12 bases between. The CDR3 covers 16 residues. The CDR3 coding sequence is TGTGCCAGTAGTATACGAGTTGTTGAGGCCAAAAACATTCAGTACTTC. Protein product: CASSIRVVEAKNIQYF.

This clonotype has more than one count but fewer than ten. The V call is TRBV12-3 or TRBV12-4, the J call TRBJ1-5; D remains unclear. V was cut by 5 bases and J by 3 bases, with 11 bases left in between. The CDR3 length is 14 residues. CDR3 in DNA: TGTGCCAGCAGTCCTTCAACCTACAATCAGCCCCAGCATTTT. This codes for CASSPSTYNQPQHF.

This clonotype was seen many times. The rearrangement uses TRBV7-2 and TRBJ2-5; 10 positions agree with TRBD1. The germline CDR1 and CDR2 sequences are SGHTA and FQGNSA. The J segment lost 7 bases and the V segment lost 4 bases, leaving 3 bases of the junction unmatched. The CDR3 has 13 residues. CDR3 in amino acids: CASSSGTGATQYF. DNA for the CDR3: TGTGCCAGCAGCTCCGGGACAGGGGCGACCCAGTACTTC.

The V and J genes are TRBV20-1 and TRBJ2-7; the D is unclear. Germline lookup yields CDR1 DFQATT and CDR2 SNEGSKA (reference sequence). The CDR3 is 15 amino acids. Trimming pared 0 bases from V and 3 bases from J, leaving 15 bases between. This CDR3 is CSAREGPEPYYEQYF. The CDR3 DNA reads as TGCAGTGCTAGAGAAGGTCCCGAACCGTACTACGAGCAGTACTTC.

The genes are TRBV18 and TRBJ2-6; D call uncertain. V was trimmed by 1 base and J by 0 bases, leaving 10 bases between them. Germline assignment: CDR1 KGHSH and CDR2 LQKENI. The CDR3 contains 17 residues. DNA of the CDR3: TGTGCCAGCTCACCACTCCCAGGAATCTCTGGGGCCAACGTCCTGACTTTC. Its protein product is CASSPLPGISGANVLTF.

This clonotype appeared many times. The genes are TRBV7-9 and TRBJ2-7; D not certain. Germline-derived CDR1 and CDR2 are SEHNR and FQNEAQ (reference sequence). Deletions cut 1 base from V and 7 bases from J, with 8 bases between. The length of the CDR3 is 12 residues. DNA for the CDR3: TGTGCCAGCAGCTTAGTTTCCCTGGAGCAGTACTTC. Its translation is CASSLVSLEQYF.

The rearrangement joins TRBV7-9 to TRBJ2-2; D may be TRBD2 (6 bases). The CDR3 has 17 amino acids. V lost 0 bases and J 5 bases, leaving 16 bases between the germline ends. The V gene's germline CDR1 is SEHNR and CDR2 FQNEAQ (reference sequence). CDR3 in DNA: TGTGCCAGCAGCTTAGCGTCCGGGACTCATTTAACCGGGGAGCTGTTTTTT. It yields the protein CASSLASGTHLTGELFF.